This T cell receptor (beta chain) appears in the sequencing data of a study of post-analysis software for immune sequencing data. A remark on this clonotype: Its antigen remains unidentified.

Germline CDR1 reads DFQATT; CDR2 reads SNEGSKA (reference sequence). The CDR3 covers 14 residues. General study findings and limits: Among four or five TRBV segments more frequent in patients than controls were TRBV5-6, TRBV5-1 and TRBV20-1. Relative to controls, patients with multiple sclerosis showed significantly lower normalized Chao1 diversity.

The authors incorporated unique molecular identifiers into the TCR beta cDNA libraries. The source material, roughly 0.9 to 11 million T cells, gave rise to 500,000 or so cDNA molecules. TCRdb independently ran MiXCR on the PCR reads; one entry per CDR3 protein. The sample lists some 690,000 distinct CDR3 sequences, over 45% occurring once. The receptor was isolated from a girl aged 2 to 10 with multiple sclerosis. Material for sequencing was blood. This chain connects TRBV20-1 to TRBJ2-4; unclear D gene. The J call may be incorrect, as the DNA end agrees better with TRBJ2-7. The CDR3 loop is CSARMVGKVYEQYF. CDR3 DNA sequence: TGCAGTGCTAGAATGGTGGGCAAGGTCTACGAGCAGTACTTC.